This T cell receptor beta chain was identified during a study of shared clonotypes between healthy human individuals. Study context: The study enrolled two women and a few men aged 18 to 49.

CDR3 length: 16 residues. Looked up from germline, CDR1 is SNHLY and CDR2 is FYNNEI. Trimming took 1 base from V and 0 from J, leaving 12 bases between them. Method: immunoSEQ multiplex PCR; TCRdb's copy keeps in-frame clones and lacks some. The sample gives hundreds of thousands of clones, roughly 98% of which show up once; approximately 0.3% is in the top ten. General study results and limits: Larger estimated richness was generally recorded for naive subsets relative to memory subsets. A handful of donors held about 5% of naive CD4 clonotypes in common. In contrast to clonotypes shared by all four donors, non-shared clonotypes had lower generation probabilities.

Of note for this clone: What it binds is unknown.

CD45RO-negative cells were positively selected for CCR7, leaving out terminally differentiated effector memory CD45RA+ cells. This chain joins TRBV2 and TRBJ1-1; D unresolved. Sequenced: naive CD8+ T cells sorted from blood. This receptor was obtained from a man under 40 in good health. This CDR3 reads CASSEVSGVMNTEAFF. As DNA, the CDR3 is TGTGCCAGCAGTGAAGTATCCGGGGTTATGAACACTGAAGCTTTCTTT. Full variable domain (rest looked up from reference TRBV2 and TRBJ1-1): EPEVTQTPSHQVTQMGQEVILRCVPISNHLYFYWYRQILGQKVEFLVSFYNNEISEKSEIFDDQFSVERPDGSNFTLKIRSTKLEDSAMYFCASSEVSGVMNTEAFFGQGTRLTVV.